Here is one TCR beta chain with its context. The antigen is undetermined. The protocol was immunoSEQ multiplex PCR, while the TCRdb copy is restricted to in-frame clones and leaves out a portion. The sample consists of around 100,000 clones, 92% of them appearing once. These data belong to a study of T cell responses to AZD1222 COVID-19 vaccine. Study-wide results and limits: Unmutated variant regions are reportedly targeted by nearly half of spike-specific TCRs. Elevations in Spike-specific TCR breadth and depth followed administration of two AZD1222 doses. Clonal diversity was possibly underestimated, and the donors were mostly white British, with more females. Only five or six AZD1222 recipients were seropositive at baseline.

Germline CDR1 is MDHEN and CDR2 is SYDVKM. Trimming removed 5 bases from V and 0 bases from J, with 13 bases in between. The length of the CDR3 is 16 residues. The V gene is TRBV28, the J gene TRBJ1-4; D gene unclear. Sample: peripheral blood, taken on day 0 of AZD1222 vaccination. The TCR was taken from an adult in good health. The CDR3 coding sequence is TGTGCCAGCAGTCAACCCTCTGGTGCAACTAATGAAAAACTGTTTTTT. Translated: CASSQPSGATNEKLFF.